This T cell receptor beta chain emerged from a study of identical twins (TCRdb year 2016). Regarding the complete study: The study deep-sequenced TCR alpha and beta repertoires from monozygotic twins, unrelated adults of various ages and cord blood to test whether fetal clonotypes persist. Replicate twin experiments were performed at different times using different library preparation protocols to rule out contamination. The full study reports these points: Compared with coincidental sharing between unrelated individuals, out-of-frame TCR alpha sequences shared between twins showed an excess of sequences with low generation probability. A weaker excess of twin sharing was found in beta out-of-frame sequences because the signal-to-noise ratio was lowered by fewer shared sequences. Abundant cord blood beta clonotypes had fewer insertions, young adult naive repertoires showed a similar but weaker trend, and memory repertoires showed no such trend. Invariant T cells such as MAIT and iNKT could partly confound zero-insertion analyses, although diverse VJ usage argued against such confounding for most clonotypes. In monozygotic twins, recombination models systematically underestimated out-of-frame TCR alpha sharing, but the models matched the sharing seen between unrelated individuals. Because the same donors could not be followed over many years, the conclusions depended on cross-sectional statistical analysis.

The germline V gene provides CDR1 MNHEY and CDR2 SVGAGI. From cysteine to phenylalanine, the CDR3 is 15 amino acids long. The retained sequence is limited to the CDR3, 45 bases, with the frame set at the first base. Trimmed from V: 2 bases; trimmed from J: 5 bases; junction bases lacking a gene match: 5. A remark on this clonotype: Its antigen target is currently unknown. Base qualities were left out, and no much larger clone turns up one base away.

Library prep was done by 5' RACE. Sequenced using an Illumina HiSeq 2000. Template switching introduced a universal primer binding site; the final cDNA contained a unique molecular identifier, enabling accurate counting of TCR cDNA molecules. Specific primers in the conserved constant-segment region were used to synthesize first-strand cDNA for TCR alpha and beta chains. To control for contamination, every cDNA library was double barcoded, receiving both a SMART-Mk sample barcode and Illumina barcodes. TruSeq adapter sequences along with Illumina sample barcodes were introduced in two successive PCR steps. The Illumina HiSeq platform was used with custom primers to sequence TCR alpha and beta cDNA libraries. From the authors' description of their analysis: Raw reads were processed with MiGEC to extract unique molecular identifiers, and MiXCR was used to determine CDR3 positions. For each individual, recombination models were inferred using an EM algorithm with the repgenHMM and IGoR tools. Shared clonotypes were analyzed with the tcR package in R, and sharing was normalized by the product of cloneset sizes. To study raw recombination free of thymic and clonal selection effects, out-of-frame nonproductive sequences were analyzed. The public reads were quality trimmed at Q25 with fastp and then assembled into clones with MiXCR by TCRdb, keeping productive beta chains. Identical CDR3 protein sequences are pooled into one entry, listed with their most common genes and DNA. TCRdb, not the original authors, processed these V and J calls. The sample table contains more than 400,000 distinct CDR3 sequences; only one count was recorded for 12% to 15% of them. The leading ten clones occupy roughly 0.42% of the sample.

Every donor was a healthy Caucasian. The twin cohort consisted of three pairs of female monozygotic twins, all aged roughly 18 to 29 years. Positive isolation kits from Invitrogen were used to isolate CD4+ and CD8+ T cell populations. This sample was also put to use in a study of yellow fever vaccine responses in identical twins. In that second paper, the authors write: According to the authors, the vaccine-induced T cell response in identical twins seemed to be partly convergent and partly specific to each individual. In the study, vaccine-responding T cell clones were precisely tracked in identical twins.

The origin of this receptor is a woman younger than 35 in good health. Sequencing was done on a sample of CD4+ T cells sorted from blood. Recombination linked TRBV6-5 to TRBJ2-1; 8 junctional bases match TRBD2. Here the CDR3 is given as CASSYGVAGHNEQFF. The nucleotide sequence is TGTGCCAGCAGTTACGGAGTAGCGGGGCACAATGAGCAGTTCTTC.